What follows describes a single T cell receptor beta chain. The sample comes from a study of blood T cell repertoires in COVID-19. Trimming removed 6 bases from V and 0 bases from J; junction bases left unmatched: 6. The V gene's germline CDR1 is KGHSH and CDR2 LQKENI. The CDR3 is 16 amino acids. Authors' processing steps: Amplified reference gene primers provided the basis for estimating nucleated cell counts. Sequencing was performed with immunoSEQ multiplex PCR; in TCRdb, only in-frame clones are kept and a portion is missing. The D gene and trimming were derived from the DNA, and the V and J assignments and clone size from that table. This table has fewer than 200,000 clones, roughly 70% appearing once.

The TCR sequence derives from a woman of 80 years or more with acute or convalescent COVID-19. The chain uses TRBV18 and TRBJ2-3; TRBD2 matches at 10 bases. Sequences were obtained from peripheral blood. CDR3 DNA sequence: TGTGCCAGCTCCCCAGGACTAGCGGCAAGCACAGATACGCAGTATTTT. This gives the protein CASSPGLAASTDTQYF.